This section outlines one T cell receptor beta chain sequence together with its context. It lacks a known antigen. No much larger clone is present one base from it, and per-base qualities are unavailable. The source of the sample is a study of radiation and T cells in renal cell carcinoma (TCRdb year 2020). At the level of the whole study: The samples were drawn from a clinical trial, where primary renal cell carcinomas were treated with 15 Gy of stereotactic body radiation therapy and then removed by nephrectomy 4 weeks afterward. In the 53 samples combined, around 3.9 million unique CDR3 nucleotide sequences were found, encoding 2,658,974 unique CDR3 amino acid sequences. TCR beta sequencing covered 50 to 55 samples in total, comprising roughly 26 tumors and about 27 peripheral blood samples.

TCR beta libraries were generated from genomic DNA with the immunoSEQ kit, following the manufacturer's recommendations. Library preparation used a first multiplex PCR with proprietary primers, then a second PCR adding unique barcodes, with bead cleanups after each round. A kit-provided positive control reaction and a negative control reaction were included in every sample batch. The final libraries were assessed on an Agilent 4200 TapeStation D1000 ScreenTape, pooled by volume, and quantified by qPCR. Sequencing was performed on an Illumina NextSeq500 using a MidOutput 150-cycle cartridge, with 156 Read1 cycles, 15 Index1 cycles, and the kit custom primers. The pooled library was loaded at roughly 0.9 pM with approximately 20% PhiX control spiked in. In the authors' own workflow: The vendor-processed data were analyzed in R, and a clonotype was defined as all T cells that share the same CDR3 nucleotide sequence. For clone abundance analyses, frequencies were normalized to the 10,000 most abundant clones in each sample. Public T cell clones, averaging fewer than five per sample, were removed before analysis. A difference in abundance of at least 32-fold between compartments was used to define tumor-enriched and baseline blood-enriched clonotypes. Clonotypes expanded or contracted between blood time points were identified with a beta-binomial differential abundance model. Similarity between tumor and blood repertoires was quantified using the Baroni-Urbani and Buser coefficient, and groups were compared with two-tailed Wilcoxon tests in R. TCRdb mirrors the immuneACCESS table, restricted to in-frame sequences. Some clones are absent from its copies; in checked studies, under half trace to an unresolved V gene, and the reason for the others is unknown. D and trimming were read from the DNA, whereas the V and J calls and clone size are those reported in that table. For this sample there are about 140,000 clones; over 65% appear just once. The top ten clonotypes cover around 21% of the sample.

In light of the paper, this sample's time point label describes: baseline pretreatment blood. The treatment or condition label, as the study defines it: 15 Gy SBRT to primary tumor, nephrectomy 4 weeks later. To follow tumor-enriched clonotypes, serial peripheral blood was collected from radiation-treated patients at baseline and at 2 weeks and 4 weeks after SBRT. Every patient had renal cell carcinoma of clear cell pathology. The QIAamp DNA Blood Mini Kit (Qiagen) was used to prepare genomic DNA for TCR sequencing. Only samples passing all quality control checks were included in the analyses. CDR3 length: 12 amino acids, cysteine to phenylalanine. The kept DNA is CDR3 alone, 36 bases in frame from the first base. CDR1 and CDR2, per the germline V gene, are SQVTM and ANQGSEA. V lost 1 base and J lost 4 bases; the stretch between them is 7 bases long. General study outcomes and caveats: Changes in the blood repertoire were not tracked past 4 weeks after treatment. In blood, the top tumor clonotypes increased between baseline and 2 weeks post-radiation and then shrank by 4 weeks, which suggests that tumor-resident clones expanded only transiently. Because pretreatment tumor biopsies were not available, the baseline intratumoral presence of clonotypes could not be determined. Effects of radiation dose or scheduling on the TCR repertoire could not be addressed with the single-armed trial design.

This TCR was sampled from a woman aged 50 to 60 with renal cell carcinoma. The sequences come from blood, collected from a patient whose treatment included radiotherapy and nephrectomy. Recombination connected TRBV29-1 to TRBJ1-2, with the D gene not clear enough to name. Read as DNA, the sequence is TGCAGCGTTGAAGGTGGTGGCTATGGCTACACCTTC. Its coded protein is CSVEGGGYGYTF.